The 13 T cell receptor beta chains in this list originate from one sample, sequenced in a study of CD8 T cells in ankylosing spondylitis. General observations from the study: Under 10 highly homologous variants formed a TCR beta motif that appeared characteristic of ankylosing spondylitis blood.

These receptors have no identified antigens. One entry per CDR3 protein results from TCRdb running MiXCR on the 5' RACE reads. The sample has around 450,000 distinct CDR3 sequences, roughly 26% seen once. Sequencing was performed on blood, either unsorted or a sorted T cell fraction (not recorded which). All receptors derive from a male donor with ankylosing spondylitis.

The gene calls are TRBV5-1 and TRBJ1-6, with a tentative D call TRBD1 (6 bases). CDR1 and CDR2 from the germline V gene are SGHRS and YFSETQ. The ends were cut back, 0 bases at V and 9 bases at J, with 10 bases in the middle. CDR3 length equals 14 residues. The CDR3: CASSLEQGTSPLHF. Here the CDR3 DNA reads TGCGCCAGCAGCTTGGAACAGGGAACTTCACCCCTCCACTTT.

This chain connects TRBV5-6 to TRBJ2-7, with 8 bases identical to TRBD2. Germline lookup yields CDR1 SGHDT and CDR2 YYEEEE. The CDR3 loop spans 15 amino acids. V lost 4 bases and J lost 2; bases outside the gene matches: 8. Here the CDR3 DNA reads TGTGCCAGCAGCCTGGGGGGCGGGAGGACCTACGAGCAGTACGTC. Translated, it gives CASSLGGGRTYEQYV.

In its sample, this clonotype was seen a few times. The CDR3 is CASSFGGLGNNEQFF. CDR3 sequence (DNA): TGCGCCAGCAGCTTTGGGGGACTAGGGAACAATGAGCAGTTCTTC. The chain carries TRBV5-1 and TRBJ2-1; 8 bases are shared with TRBD2. CDR3 length: 15 amino acids. Trimming took 2 bases from V and 5 from J; bases not matched to a gene: 6. CDR1 is SGHRS and CDR2 is YFSETQ in the germline V gene.

This chain connects TRBV20-1 to TRBJ2-1; 10 nucleotides agree with TRBD2. Germline V gives CDR1 DFQATT, CDR2 SNEGSKA (reference sequence). J lost 5 bases, V lost 3 bases, and 7 bases had no gene match. The CDR3 contains 15 residues. The chain's CDR3 is CSASRLAGENNEQFF. As DNA, the CDR3 is TGCAGTGCTAGCCGTCTAGCGGGAGAGAACAATGAGCAGTTCTTC.

The V call is TRBV3-1, the J call TRBJ1-4; no firm D call. In germline, CDR1 is LGHDT, CDR2 YNNKEL (reference sequence). The V end lost 4 bases, the J end lost 7 bases, and 13 bases lay between the germline ends. The CDR3 covers 14 residues. The CDR3 protein is CASSPISAGEKLFF. Written as DNA, the CDR3 is TGTGCCAGCAGCCCGATTTCGGCGGGTGAAAAACTGTTTTTT.

The genes are TRBV6-6 and TRBJ1-1; D ambiguous. The CDR3 consists of 12 residues. Germline CDR1 and CDR2: MNHNY and SVGAGI (reference sequence). The ends were cut back, 5 bases at V and 5 bases at J, with 9 bases in the middle. DNA for the CDR3: TGTGCCAGCAGTACACCACAGACTGAAGCTTTCTTT. Its protein is CASSTPQTEAFF.

The rearrangement links TRBV7-9 to TRBJ2-2, with D uncertain. There are 15 residues in the CDR3. Germline V gene sequence: CDR1 SEHNR, CDR2 FQNEAQ (reference sequence). CDR3 coding DNA: TGTGGGTATCCCGAGACACCATCGAACACCGGGGAGCTGTTTTTT. Its translation: CGYPETPSNTGELFF.

The chain's CDR3 is CATSGGQGWNTEAFF. In nucleotides, the CDR3 is TGTGCCACCAGTGGAGGACAGGGGTGGAACACTGAAGCTTTCTTT. This sequence joins TRBV24-1 and TRBJ1-1; 9 bases map to TRBD1. From germline, CDR1 is KGHDR and CDR2 SFDVKD. V shed 5 bases and J 1 base; nucleotides not matched to a gene: 4. The CDR3 loop spans 15 amino acids.

Only a few counts were recorded for this clonotype. The V and J genes are TRBV5-6 and TRBJ2-1; no firm D call. This CDR3 contains 13 residues. Germline assignment: CDR1 SGHDT and CDR2 YYEEEE. Trimming took off 3 bases at V and 11 bases at J, with 15 bases between the two ends. The CDR3 loop reads CASSSPLKTKQFF. Written as DNA, the CDR3 is TGTGCCAGCAGCTCCCCGCTAAAGACGAAGCAGTTCTTC.

The chain recombines TRBV6-5 with TRBJ1-5; D uncertain. CDR1 is MNHEY, CDR2 SVGAGI, per germline. The CDR3 extends over 15 amino acids. The V and J ends lost 2 bases and 2 bases respectively, with 10 bases between them. The CDR3 reads CASSYAAGGNQPQHF. As DNA, the CDR3 is TGTGCCAGCAGTTACGCCGCTGGGGGCAATCAGCCCCAGCATTTT.

The table lists this clonotype with a few counts. V usage is TRBV7-9 and J usage is TRBJ1-4; D might be TRBD1 (5 bases). This CDR3 has 15 residues. The V gene's germline CDR1 is SEHNR and CDR2 FQNEAQ (reference sequence). V was clipped by 3 bases and J by 3 bases, with 11 bases between them. The CDR3 spells CASSLGRGANEKLFF. In DNA, the CDR3 is TGTGCCAGCAGCTTGGGCCGAGGGGCTAATGAAAAACTGTTTTTT.

This clonotype was recorded many times. The chain uses TRBV24-1 and TRBJ1-2; TRBD1 might be the D (5 bases). CDR1 is KGHDR, CDR2 SFDVKD, per germline. The CDR3 length is 15 residues. V lost 1 base and J 4 bases, leaving 12 bases between the germline ends. The CDR3: CATSDFRGELYGYTF. The DNA for the CDR3 is TGTGCCACCAGTGATTTCCGGGGCGAACTCTATGGCTACACCTTC.

The V call is TRBV5-4, the J call TRBJ2-3, with 9 nucleotides matching TRBD2. The CDR3 spans 17 residues. The ends lost 0 bases at V and 2 bases at J; junction bases unmatched: 7. Germline loops: CDR1 SGHNT, CDR2 YYREEE (reference sequence). The CDR3 region is CASSLGGGGSLTDTQYF. CDR3 nucleotides: TGTGCCAGCAGCTTGGGCGGGGGGGGATCCCTCACAGATACGCAGTATTTT.